The 21 T cell receptor beta chains presented below share a single source sample, sequenced in a study of T cells in women clearing cervical HPV infection. This table comes from immunoSEQ multiplex PCR, and its TCRdb copy is limited to in-frame clones, with some not included. The table lists 20,000 to 25,000 clones. Sequenced: blood buffy coat. These receptor sequences come from a woman aged 18-70 years with a cervical HPV16 infection that either progressed to CIN3+ or cleared (not recorded which).

As for this clone: Read coverage stops 3 residues before the CDR3 terminus; the germline J gene supplies the remainder. The rearrangement uses TRBV19 and TRBJ2-2; TRBD2 agrees at 13 bases. Germline V gives CDR1 LNHDA, CDR2 SQIVND (reference sequence). This CDR3 region has 17 residues. V was pared by 7 bases and J by 3 bases, with 8 bases of the junction left unmatched. The CDR3 bases that were read are TGTGCCAGTACCAAGACTAGCGGGAGGATTGACACCGGGGAG. It specifies CASTKTSGRIDTGE. The full CDR3 protein is CASTKTSGRIDTGELFF.

Details on this clone: With the read ending 3 residues before the CDR3 end, the germline J gene is used to fill in that end. This chain links TRBV7-8 with TRBJ1-1; D ambiguous. The germline gives CDR1 SGHVS, CDR2 FQNEAQ. The germline V and J ends were trimmed by 2 bases and 7 bases, with 17 bases remaining between them. The CDR3 length is 15 residues. CDR3 DNA, as far as it was read: TGTGCCAGCAGCTTAAATCTTCGGCCGCAGGATGAA. This codes for CASSLNLRPQDE. In full, the CDR3 is CASSLNLRPQDEAFF.

Regarding this clone: The read ends 3 residues shy of where the CDR3 ends; the end is completed using the germline J gene. The chain joins TRBV5-1 to TRBJ1-6, with 7 bases fitting TRBD1. V lost 3 bases to trimming and J lost 7 bases; unmatched junction nucleotides: 4. This CDR3 is built from 14 residues. Per the germline V gene, CDR1 is SGHRS and CDR2 is YFSETQ. The CDR3 loop is CASSSGDSNSPLHF. The CDR3 DNA, read in part, is TGCGCCAGCAGCTCCGGGGACAGCAATTCACCC.

Note on this clone: The read ends 3 residues before the CDR3 terminus; that terminus is restored from the germline J gene. The rearrangement links TRBV29-1 to TRBJ1-2; the D gene is possibly TRBD1 (6 bases). This CDR3 spans 15 amino acids. V was cut by 0 bases and J by 3 bases, with 14 bases left in between. Germline assignment: CDR1 SQVTM and CDR2 ANQGSEA. The CDR3 sequence: CSVEDLSGHYYGYTF. The part of the CDR3 DNA that was read is TGCAGCGTTGAAGACCTGTCGGGACATTACTATGGC. Full variable domain (remainder filled in from reference TRBV29-1 and TRBJ1-2): SAVISQKPSRDICQRGTSLTIQCQVDSQVTMMFWYRQQPGQSLTLIATANQGSEATYESGFVIDKFPISRPNLTFSTLTVSNMSPEDSSIYLCSVEDLSGHYYGYTFGSGTRLTVV.

Worth noting for this clone: The read ends 3 residues early relative to the CDR3; the germline J gene fills the gap. The gene calls are TRBV5-1 and TRBJ1-5; 8 bases align to TRBD1. The CDR3 totals 15 residues. Germline V lookup: CDR1 SGHRS, CDR2 YFSETQ. J gave up 2 bases and V 0 bases, and 1 base lay outside the gene matches. This chain's CDR3 is CASSLAGGGNQPQHF. The sequenced CDR3 bases are TGCGCCAGCAGCTTGGCAGGGGGCGGCAATCAGCCC.

As for this clone: The CDR3 goes on 3 residues after the read ends, and that part is filled in from the germline J gene. The chain employs TRBV5-1 and TRBJ1-1; TRBD1 agrees at 12 bases. V gave up 3 bases and J gave up 5 bases; unmatched junction bases: 5. This CDR3 contains 15 residues. The germline CDR1 and CDR2 sequences are SGHRS and YFSETQ. The CDR3 bases that were read are TGCGCCAGCAGCTCGGGACAGGGGGCAGTGACTGAA. It yields the protein CASSSGQGAVTE. The full CDR3 is CASSSGQGAVTEAFF.

CDR3 sequence: CASSIGTGGRMNTEAFF. The DNA read from the CDR3 is TGTGCCAGTAGTATAGGGACAGGGGGCCGGATGAACACTGAA. The genes are TRBV19 and TRBJ1-1; 11 bases fit TRBD1. The sequence runs out 3 residues before the end of the CDR3; the remainder is reconstructed from the germline J gene. Germline values: CDR1 LNHDA, CDR2 SQIVND (reference sequence). V was clipped by 1 base and J by 0 bases; unmatched bases: 4. There are 17 residues in the CDR3.

On this clone itself: The CDR3 end falls 3 residues outside the read, so it is completed with the germline J gene. This chain connects TRBV20-1 to TRBJ2-1; D could derive from TRBD1 or TRBD2 (7 bases each). CDR1 and CDR2 (germline): DFQATT, SNEGSKA (reference sequence). The ends were cut back, 3 bases at V and 2 bases at J, with 14 bases in the middle. The CDR3 totals 15 residues. CDR3 sequence reads: CSARGGTAPYNEQFF. The sequenced CDR3 bases are TGCAGTGCTAGGGGAGGGACAGCCCCCTACAATGAG.

The CDR3 region is CSVDFRGPNTEAFF. Partial CDR3 DNA: TGCAGCGTTGACTTTAGGGGTCCGAACACTGAA. The V gene is TRBV29-1, the J gene TRBJ1-1, with a weak D call TRBD1 (5 bases). The missing CDR3 end, 3 residues past where the read stops, is filled in from the germline J gene. Trimming pared 3 bases from V and 1 base from J, leaving 12 bases between. CDR1 is SQVTM and CDR2 is ANQGSEA in the germline V gene. The CDR3 consists of 14 residues.

To note about this clone: From the germline J gene comes the end of the CDR3, since the read stops 3 residues before it. The gene calls are TRBV5-1 and TRBJ2-7; TRBD1 matches 12 bases. The germline CDR1 and CDR2 sequences are SGHRS and YFSETQ. J was trimmed by 5 bases and V by 0 bases; bases with no gene match: 9. The CDR3 has 17 residues. The CDR3 loop is CASSLAGGTGGFHEQYF. CDR3 DNA (partial): TGCGCCAGCAGCTTGGCAGGGGGGACAGGGGGCTTCCACGAG.

As for this clone: From the germline J gene comes the end of the CDR3, since the read stops 3 residues before it. The chain combines TRBV16 with TRBJ1-2; 10 nucleotides align to TRBD1. The germline V gene encodes CDR1 KGHSY and CDR2 FQNENV. The V and J ends lost 0 bases and 2 bases, in that order; junction bases with no gene match: 9. This CDR3 comprises 18 residues. CDR3 DNA, as far as it was read: TGTGCCAGCAGCCAATCGGGGACAGGGGTACAAGGCAACTATGGC. Protein product: CASSQSGTGVQGNYG. The full CDR3 protein reads CASSQSGTGVQGNYGYTF.

Notes on this clone: The sequenced fragment ends 3 residues before the CDR3 boundary, so the rest is inferred from the germline J gene. The J gene is TRBJ2-3, the V gene TRBV4-1; no clear D. Trimming left V 3 bases short and J 2 bases short, with 6 bases between. Germline CDR1 is MGHRA and CDR2 is YSYEKL. CDR3 size: 13 residues. CDR3 protein: CASSHPLTDTQYF. The covered CDR3 bases are TGCGCCAGCAGCCATCCTCTCACAGATACG.

In the case of this clone: The CDR3 extends 3 residues past the end of the read, so its final part is completed from the germline J gene. The genes are TRBV7-9 and TRBJ1-2; 8 bases match TRBD1. The CDR3 runs 14 residues. With V trimmed by 7 bases and J by 6 bases, 10 bases remained unmatched. Germline V gives CDR1 SEHNR, CDR2 FQNEAQ (reference sequence). CDR3 amino acids: CASKLGQGFNGYTF. The CDR3 DNA, read in part, is TGTGCCAGCAAATTAGGACAGGGCTTTAATGGC.

As regards this clone: The CDR3 end is not reached by the read, which stops 3 residues before it; the germline J gene fills it in. The V call is TRBV5-1, the J call TRBJ2-7, with 8 bases that match TRBD1. CDR1 SGHRS and CDR2 YFSETQ come from the germline V gene. There are 13 residues in the CDR3. After removal of 4 bases from V and 2 bases from J, the junction contained 2 bases not matched to a gene. CDR3 region: CASSRDRTYEQYF. The sequenced CDR3 bases are TGCGCCAGCAGCCGGGACAGGACCTACGAG. The full variable domain, rest sourced from reference TRBV5-1 and TRBJ2-7, is KAGVTQTPRYLIKTRGQQVTLSCSPISGHRSVSWYQQTPGQGLQFLFEYFSETQRNKGNFPGRFSGRQFSNSRSEMNVSTLELGDSALYLCASSRDRTYEQYFGPGTRLTVT.

About this clone: At one of its ends the junction is not consistent with the germline gene, which may arise from a read error. The read comes to an end 3 residues before the CDR3 does, leaving the germline J gene to fill in the end. The V call is TRBV19, the J call TRBJ2-7; D is unresolved. The CDR3 is 11 residues long. The V gene's germline CDR1 is LNHDA and CDR2 SQIVND (reference sequence). CDR3 DNA, as far as it was read: TGTGCCGGTAGTATCCTTAACGAG. It encodes CAGSILNE. The CDR3 as a whole reads CAGSILNEQYF. Filled out from reference TRBV19 and TRBJ2-7, the complete variable domain reads DGGITQSPKYLFRKEGQNVTLSCEQNLNHDAMYWYRQDPGQGLRLIYYSQIVNDFQKGDIAEGYSVSREKKESFPLTVTSAQKNPTAFYLCAGSILNEQYFGPGTRLTVT.

Notes on this clone: The read ends 3 residues shy of where the CDR3 ends; the end is completed using the germline J gene. The chain carries TRBV7-9 and TRBJ2-1; the D is unclear. Germline V lookup: CDR1 SEHNR, CDR2 FQNEAQ (reference sequence). V dropped 2 bases and J dropped 9 bases, with 8 bases sitting between them. This CDR3 has 12 amino acids. CDR3 region: CASSLSRPEQFF. The sequenced CDR3 bases are TGTGCCAGCAGCTTATCTAGGCCTGAG. Supplemented by reference TRBV7-9 and TRBJ2-1, the full variable domain reads DTGVSQNPRHKITKRGQNVTFRCDPISEHNRLYWYRQTLGQGPEFLTYFQNEAQLEKSRLLSDRFSAERPKGSFSTLEIQRTEQGDSAMYLCASSLSRPEQFFGPGTRLTVL.

The CDR3 loop is CSAYREANTEAFF. CDR3 DNA (partial): TGCAGTGCTTACAGGGAAGCAAACACTGAA. The J gene is TRBJ1-1, the V gene TRBV20-1, with D tentatively TRBD1 (6 bases). Read data end 3 residues before the CDR3 end; the end is taken from the germline J gene. V was trimmed by 5 bases and J by 2 bases, leaving 12 bases between them. This CDR3 contains 13 residues. The V gene's germline CDR1 is DFQATT and CDR2 SNEGSKA (reference sequence).

Of note for this clone: With the read ending 3 residues before the CDR3 end, the germline J gene is used to fill in that end. V usage is TRBV19 and J usage is TRBJ2-1; D gene uncertain. Trimming cost V 3 bases and J 6 bases, with 6 bases left between them. Germline assignment: CDR1 LNHDA and CDR2 SQIVND (reference sequence). The length of the CDR3 is 12 residues. The part of the CDR3 DNA that was read is TGTGCCAGTAGTATGAAGGCCAATGAG. This codes for CASSMKANE. The entire CDR3 sequence reads CASSMKANEQFF.

With regard to this clone: The observed sequence ends 3 residues before the CDR3 terminus, with the missing tail filled in from the germline J gene. The rearrangement uses TRBV20-1 and TRBJ2-3; 13 positions agree with TRBD2. V shed 2 bases, J shed 0 bases, and the junction held 14 bases outside the gene matches. CDR1 is DFQATT and CDR2 is SNEGSKA in the germline V gene (reference sequence). The CDR3 has 20 residues. CDR3 sequence reads: CSARIPLGTSGATSTDTQYF. The CDR3 DNA, read in part, is TGCAGTGCTAGAATACCCCTCGGGACTAGCGGGGCAACTAGCACAGATACG.

Comments on this clone: The CDR3 end lies 3 residues beyond the end of the read and is filled in from the germline J gene. The rearrangement uses TRBV29-1 and TRBJ2-5; no clear D. The germline V gene has CDR1 SQVTM and CDR2 ANQGSEA. Deletions cut 5 bases from V and 5 bases from J, with 9 bases between. The CDR3 totals 11 residues. CDR3 sequence: CSVSRAETQYF. The sequenced CDR3 bases are TGCAGCGTTTCCCGCGCGGAGACC.

About this clone itself: The read stops 3 residues short of the end of the CDR3; the missing end is completed from the germline J gene. This chain uses TRBV29-1 with TRBJ1-5, with TRBD1 as a possible D gene (6 bases). Germline V gives CDR1 SQVTM, CDR2 ANQGSEA. The V and J ends lost 4 bases and 4 bases respectively, with 8 bases between them. The CDR3 is 12 residues long. CDR3 protein: CSVGRGNQPQHF. CDR3 DNA (partial): TGCAGCGTTGGCAGGGGTAATCAGCCC.